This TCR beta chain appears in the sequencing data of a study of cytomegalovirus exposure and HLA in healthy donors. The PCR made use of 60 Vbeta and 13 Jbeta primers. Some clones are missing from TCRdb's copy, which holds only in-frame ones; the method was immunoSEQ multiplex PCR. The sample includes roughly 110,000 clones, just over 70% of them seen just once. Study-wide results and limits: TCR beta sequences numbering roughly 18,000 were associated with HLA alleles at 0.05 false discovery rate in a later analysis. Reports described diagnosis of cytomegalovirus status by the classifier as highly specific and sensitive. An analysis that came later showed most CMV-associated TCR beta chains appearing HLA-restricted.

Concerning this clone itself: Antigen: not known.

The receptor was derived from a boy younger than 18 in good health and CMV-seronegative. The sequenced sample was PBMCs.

CDR3 in DNA: TGTGCCTGGAGTATCCAGGGTGGCACAGATACGCAGTATTTT. It encodes CAWSIQGGTDTQYF. The rearrangement joins TRBV30 to TRBJ2-3; D is possibly TRBD1 (5 bases). This CDR3 has 14 residues. CDR1 GTSNPN and CDR2 SVGIG come from the germline V gene (reference sequence). The V and J ends lost 2 bases and 1 base respectively, with 10 bases between them.